The 16 T cell receptor beta chains reported below all come from one sample, sequenced in a study of T cell responses to AZD1222 COVID-19 vaccine. Method: immunoSEQ multiplex PCR; TCRdb's copy keeps in-frame clones and lacks some. The sample yields 15,000 or so clones, about four fifths seen once. The sample here was peripheral blood, taken 28 days after the second AZD1222 dose. These receptors were taken from an adult who received the AZD1222 COVID-19 vaccine.

The genes are TRBV10-3 and TRBJ2-2; tentatively, D is TRBD1 (6 bases). Germline V gives CDR1 ENHRY, CDR2 SYGVKD. This CDR3 is 15 amino acids long. V was pared by 6 bases and J by 1 base, with 12 bases between. DNA for the CDR3: TGTGCCATCAGAAACGTGACAGGGAACACCGGGGAGCTGTTTTTT. Translation gives CAIRNVTGNTGELFF.

V usage is TRBV9 and J usage is TRBJ1-4, with unresolved D. CDR1 and CDR2 from the germline V gene are SGDLS and YYNGEE. This CDR3 region has 14 residues. The V end was cut by 4 bases, the J end by 6 bases, with 13 bases between. Here the CDR3 reads CASSLTGWDEKLFF. CDR3 DNA: TGTGCCAGCAGCCTGACGGGGTGGGATGAAAAACTGTTTTTT.

The chain is built from TRBV6-6 and TRBJ1-1, with D maybe TRBD1 (5 bases). The CDR3 length is 14 residues. Trimming shortened V by 0 bases and J by 6 bases, and 11 bases separated the two germline ends. Looked up from germline, CDR1 is MNHNY and CDR2 is SVGAGI (reference sequence). CDR3 DNA sequence: TGTGCCAGCAGTTACTCAACAGGTTCCGCTGAAGCTTTCTTT. It codes for CASSYSTGSAEAFF.

V is TRBV3-1 (or the pseudogene TRBV3-2) and J is TRBJ1-1; the D is unclear. The CDR3 is 12 amino acids. V was clipped by 1 base and J by 4 bases, with 4 bases between them. Per the germline V gene, CDR1 is LGHDT and CDR2 is YNNKEL (reference sequence). CDR3 amino acids: CASSQVGTEAFF. CDR3 in DNA: TGTGCCAGCAGCCAAGTTGGCACTGAAGCTTTCTTT.

J is TRBJ2-7 and V is TRBV5-1; D is unclear. Germline lookup yields CDR1 SGHRS and CDR2 YFSETQ. The CDR3 sequence is 12 residues long. V lost 5 bases and J 2 bases, leaving 8 bases between the germline ends. As DNA, the CDR3 is TGCGCCAGCAGTTTACGACCCTACGAGCAGTACTTC. The encoded protein is CASSLRPYEQYF. Drawing the rest from reference TRBV5-1 and TRBJ2-7, the complete variable domain is KAGVTQTPRYLIKTRGQQVTLSCSPISGHRSVSWYQQTPGQGLQFLFEYFSETQRNKGNFPGRFSGRQFSNSRSEMNVSTLELGDSALYLCASSLRPYEQYFGPGTRLTVT.

The chain combines TRBV2 with TRBJ1-5, with a weak D call TRBD1 (5 bases). The CDR3 is 16 amino acids. V lost 5 bases to trimming and J lost 1 base, with 15 bases between them. Looked up from germline, CDR1 is SNHLY and CDR2 is FYNNEI. The CDR3, as DNA: TGTGCCAGCAGTAGAGATCCCAGGGACAGCAATCAGCCCCAGCATTTT. It codes for CASSRDPRDSNQPQHF. The full variable domain, rest sourced from reference TRBV2 and TRBJ1-5, is EPEVTQTPSHQVTQMGQEVILRCVPISNHLYFYWYRQILGQKVEFLVSFYNNEISEKSEIFDDQFSVERPDGSNFTLKIRSTKLEDSAMYFCASSRDPRDSNQPQHFGDGTRLSIL.

This rearrangement joins TRBV6-5 to TRBJ1-2; D remains ambiguous. The CDR3 runs 12 residues. CDR1 is MNHEY, CDR2 SVGAGI, per germline. The V and J ends lost 4 bases and 8 bases respectively, with 11 bases between them. Here the CDR3 reads CASSLSGRGYTF. The CDR3 DNA reads TGTGCCAGCAGTTTGTCAGGCCGGGGCTACACCTTC.

Regarding this clone: The junction shows a germline mismatch at one end, possibly a read error. This rearrangement joins TRBV19 to TRBJ1-4; 7 bases match TRBD1. CDR3 length: 13 residues. Germline CDR1 LNHDA, CDR2 SQIVND (reference sequence). The CDR3 region is CASDQGGSGKLLF. The CDR3 DNA reads TGTGCCAGTGATCAGGGGGGTTCGGGAAAACTGCTTTTT. Together with reference TRBV19 and TRBJ1-4, the CDR3 gives the full variable domain: DGGITQSPKYLFRKEGQNVTLSCEQNLNHDAMYWYRQDPGQGLRLIYYSQIVNDFQKGDIAEGYSVSREKKESFPLTVTSAQKNPTAFYLCASDQGGSGKLLFGSGTQLSVL.

The chain couples TRBV5-1 to TRBJ1-6; possibly TRBD1 for D (5 bases). V lost 4 bases to trimming and J lost 6 bases, with 11 bases between them. The CDR3 loop spans 14 amino acids. CDR1 is SGHRS, CDR2 YFSETQ, per germline. CDR3 amino acids: CASSGGSTNSPLHF. In DNA form, the CDR3 reads TGCGCCAGCAGCGGGGGGTCCACTAATTCACCCCTCCACTTT.

CDR3 region: CASSSGGAGSGANVLTF. DNA of the CDR3: TGTGCCAGCAGCTCAGGGGGCGCTGGGTCTGGGGCCAACGTCCTGACTTTC. The chain carries TRBV5-4 and TRBJ2-6; TRBD1 matches 8 bases. Germline V gene data show CDR1 as SGHNT and CDR2 as YYREEE (reference sequence). The CDR3 loop spans 17 amino acids. J was trimmed by 1 base and V by 3 bases; bases with no gene match: 6.

The rearrangement joins TRBV18 to TRBJ2-5; D ambiguous. The germline V gene encodes CDR1 KGHSH and CDR2 LQKENI. V lost 3 bases and J 4 bases, leaving 12 bases between the germline ends. This CDR3 region has 14 residues. CDR3 sequence reads: CASSPTARAETQYF. The CDR3 coding sequence is TGTGCCAGCTCACCTACCGCACGCGCAGAGACCCAGTACTTC.

The V gene is TRBV19, the J gene TRBJ2-1; D ambiguous. The CDR3 consists of 13 residues. V was shortened by 4 bases and J by 5 bases, with 9 bases between the two germline ends. CDR1 and CDR2 from the germline V gene are LNHDA and SQIVND (reference sequence). The CDR3 loop reads CASSRAQNNEQFF. CDR3 in DNA: TGTGCCAGTAGTAGGGCCCAGAACAATGAGCAGTTCTTC.

The J gene is TRBJ2-7, the V gene TRBV11-2; 10 bases agree with TRBD2. Germline assignment: CDR1 SGHAT and CDR2 FQNNGV. The V segment lost 0 bases and the J segment 3 bases; nucleotides outside the gene matches: 2. The length of the CDR3 is 15 residues. CDR3 sequence reads: CASSLEASGSYEQYF. The CDR3 DNA is TGTGCCAGCAGCTTAGAGGCTAGCGGGAGCTACGAGCAGTACTTC.

The gene calls are TRBV11-2 and TRBJ2-5, with 7 bases aligning to TRBD1. The germline CDR1 and CDR2 sequences are SGHAT and FQNNGV. CDR3 size: 14 residues. J lost 1 base, V lost 3 bases, and 2 bases had no gene match. This CDR3 reads CASSFNRGQETQYF. CDR3 DNA sequence: TGTGCCAGCAGCTTTAACAGGGGCCAAGAGACCCAGTACTTC.

V and J are TRBV7-3 and TRBJ1-2; 7 bases are shared with TRBD1. This CDR3 spans 13 amino acids. The V gene's germline CDR1 is SGHTA and CDR2 FQGTGA. Trimming removed 5 bases from V and 8 bases from J; junction bases left unmatched: 8. CDR3 DNA: TGTGCCAGCAGCCCCACCGGGACAGAAGGCTACACCTTC. Encoded protein: CASSPTGTEGYTF.

CDR3 DNA sequence: TGTGCCAGAAGCTTAGCGGGGGGCAACAATCAGCCCCAGCATTTT. Protein sequence: CARSLAGGNNQPQHF. This chain uses TRBV7-5 with TRBJ1-5. TRBV7-5 is noted as a pseudogene. This CDR3 contains 15 residues.